The entry that follows covers one TCR beta chain sequence. The data stem from a study of blood T cell repertoires in COVID-19. About the research overall: Sites across the United States, Italy and Spain contributed samples from acute and convalescent COVID-19. Sample material is recorded as cDNA or gDNA derived from T cells, B-cell-depleted T cells, or PBMCs.

Per germline, CDR1 MGHDK and CDR2 SYGVNS. The CDR3 sequence is 15 residues long. V lost 6 bases and J lost 2, with 14 bases in between. As processed by the authors: Counts of nucleated cells, estimated from reference gene primer amplification, were obtained. Repertoires were generated with immunoSEQ multiplex PCR, while TCRdb's copy carries only in-frame clones and drops some. D and trimming come from the DNA, and the V and J calls and clone size come from that table. The sample contains about 310,000 clones, about 87% of which appear only once. This clonotype was obtained from a man between 65 and 85 years old with acute or convalescent COVID-19. The chain carries TRBV25-1 and TRBJ2-1, with D possibly matching TRBD2 (7 bases). Sequences were obtained from peripheral blood. The CDR3 nucleotides are TGTGCCAGCAGACAGAGGGGGGGGGCCTACAATGAGCAGTTCTTC. Amino acid sequence: CASRQRGGAYNEQFF.